These 22 T cell receptor beta chains were sequenced from one sample in a study of blood T cell repertoires in COVID-19. Repertoires were generated with immunoSEQ multiplex PCR, while TCRdb's copy carries only in-frame clones and drops some. The sample yields a few hundred thousand clones, 89% seen once. Sequencing was carried out using PBMCs or T cells enriched from blood (not recorded which). The receptors derive from a woman aged 45-65 years who had been exposed to COVID-19.

The chain employs TRBV10-3 and TRBJ1-1; D not certain. There are 14 residues in the CDR3. V lost 6 bases, J lost 4 bases, and 15 bases lay in between. CDR1 and CDR2 from the germline V gene are ENHRY and SYGVKD. CDR3 amino acids: CAIRALGLGTEAFF. CDR3 DNA sequence: TGTGCCATCAGGGCGCTCGGGTTGGGCACTGAAGCTTTCTTT.

The chain joins TRBV28 to TRBJ2-7; possible D gene TRBD1, 6 bases. CDR3 size: 13 residues. Germline lookup yields CDR1 MDHEN and CDR2 SYDVKM. V was trimmed by 8 bases and J by 0 bases, leaving 11 bases between them. In DNA, the CDR3 is TGTGCCAGCTCATGGGGGCTCTCCTACGAGCAGTACTTC. This sequence encodes CASSWGLSYEQYF.

The chain recombines TRBV19 with TRBJ1-2, with 7 nucleotides matching TRBD1. The V gene's germline CDR1 is LNHDA and CDR2 SQIVND (reference sequence). The CDR3 is made up of 12 amino acids. Trimming at V came to 4 bases and at J to 6 bases, leaving 2 bases not matched to a gene. The DNA of the CDR3 is TGTGCCAGTAGTAAGACAGGGCATGGCTACACCTTC. Translating gives CASSKTGHGYTF.

This chain uses TRBV6-1 with TRBJ2-3, with 10 positions matching TRBD2. The CDR3 is made up of 16 amino acids. Germline-derived CDR1 and CDR2 are MNHNS and SASEGT. V gave up 0 bases and J gave up 4 bases; unmatched junction bases: 4. The CDR3 loop is CASSEARAGGSDTQYF. The CDR3 DNA follows: TGTGCCAGCAGTGAAGCTCGAGCGGGGGGGTCAGATACGCAGTATTTT.

The chain has TRBV14 and TRBJ1-1, with D tentatively TRBD1 (6 bases). V was trimmed by 1 base and J by 5 bases, leaving 14 bases between them. The germline V gene encodes CDR1 SGHDN and CDR2 FVKESK. The CDR3 has 15 residues. The CDR3 DNA reads TGTGCCAGCAGCCAAGTGGGCGGGGGCGTTACTGAAGCTTTCTTT. Amino acid sequence: CASSQVGGGVTEAFF.

V is TRBV3-1 (or the pseudogene TRBV3-2) and J is TRBJ2-7, with no clear D. The length of the CDR3 is 12 residues. Germline V lookup: CDR1 LGHDT, CDR2 YNNKEL (reference sequence). The V end was cut by 1 base, the J end by 4 bases, with 5 bases between. The CDR3 spells CASSQVRYEQYF. In DNA, the CDR3 is TGTGCCAGCAGCCAAGTACGGTACGAGCAGTACTTC.

This chain's CDR3 is CASSLQGRGYTF. The CDR3 nucleotides read TGTGCCAGCAGCTTACAGGGCAGAGGCTACACCTTC. The V call is TRBV3-1 (or the pseudogene TRBV3-2), the J call TRBJ1-2, with D possibly TRBD1 on 6 matching bases. This CDR3 spans 12 amino acids. Per germline, CDR1 LGHDT and CDR2 YNNKEL (reference sequence). V lost 5 bases and J lost 8, with 12 bases in between.

The chain employs TRBV20-1 and TRBJ1-3; 10 positions match TRBD1. CDR1 DFQATT and CDR2 SNEGSKA come from the germline V gene (reference sequence). This CDR3 contains 15 residues. After removal of 3 bases from V and 3 bases from J, the junction contained 5 bases not matched to a gene. CDR3 nucleotides: TGCAGTGCTAGTGACAGGGGGCAGGGTGGAAACACCATATATTTT. As protein: CSASDRGQGGNTIYF.

This clone was seen a few times. V usage is TRBV3-1 (or the pseudogene TRBV3-2) and J usage is TRBJ2-2, with 9 bases matching TRBD2. The germline V gene has CDR1 LGHDT and CDR2 YNNKEL (reference sequence). V was pared by 6 bases and J by 0 bases, with 8 bases of the junction left unmatched. This CDR3 region has 17 residues. The CDR3 loop reads CASSPTSGITNTGELFF. CDR3 nucleotides: TGTGCCAGCAGTCCGACTAGCGGTATTACGAACACCGGGGAGCTGTTTTTT.

V gene TRBV28 combines with J gene TRBJ1-5; 8 nucleotides match TRBD1. There are 16 residues in the CDR3. CDR1 is MDHEN and CDR2 is SYDVKM in the germline V gene. The V gene end was trimmed by 5 bases and the J gene end by 0 bases; junction bases not matched to a gene: 6. As DNA, the CDR3 is TGTGCCAGCAGTACCGGACAGGGTAATAGCAATCAGCCCCAGCATTTT. This codes for CASSTGQGNSNQPQHF.

V gene TRBV7-8 combines with J gene TRBJ2-7; no clear D gene. Germline V gene sequence: CDR1 SGHVS, CDR2 FQNEAQ. Trimming removed 1 base from V and 2 bases from J, with 9 bases in between. The CDR3 consists of 14 residues. CDR3 protein: CASSLGGSTYEQYF. CDR3 nucleotide sequence: TGTGCCAGCAGCTTAGGAGGCAGCACCTACGAGCAGTACTTC.

J is TRBJ1-1 and V is TRBV5-1; D is uncertain. With 0 bases removed from V and 7 bases from J, the gap between germline ends came to 13 bases. The CDR3 length is 14 residues. The germline CDR1 and CDR2 sequences are SGHRS and YFSETQ. CDR3 bases: TGCGCCAGCAGCTTGGATCCGGTTTCTAATGAAGCTTTCTTT. It is translated as CASSLDPVSNEAFF.

The chain employs TRBV6-5 and TRBJ2-3; D gene unclear. The germline V gene has CDR1 MNHEY and CDR2 SVGAGI. Trimming pared 0 bases from V and 6 bases from J, leaving 7 bases between. The CDR3 consists of 13 residues. The CDR3 region has the DNA TGTGCCAGCAGTTACTCGAGGCGGGATACGCAGTATTTT. This gives the protein CASSYSRRDTQYF.

Only one count was recorded for this clone. The chain joins TRBV19 to TRBJ1-3, with 8 bases fitting TRBD1. J gave up 2 bases and V 5 bases, and 11 bases lay outside the gene matches. This CDR3 region has 17 residues. The germline V gene encodes CDR1 LNHDA and CDR2 SQIVND (reference sequence). The CDR3 DNA is TGTGCCAGTAGTCCTGACCGGGACAGGTATGCTGGAAACACCATATATTTT. It yields the protein CASSPDRDRYAGNTIYF.

The genes are TRBV5-6 and TRBJ1-1, with D hard to call. Trimming pared 1 base from V and 12 bases from J, leaving 16 bases between. CDR3 length: 13 residues. Germline V CDR1 and CDR2: SGHDT, YYEEEE. DNA of the CDR3: TGTGCCAGCAGCTTGCTTGGCACAGAGGGAACTTTCTTT. It yields the protein CASSLLGTEGTFF.

This rearrangement joins TRBV7-9 to TRBJ1-4, with D maybe TRBD1 (5 bases). Germline CDR1 SEHNR, CDR2 FQNEAQ (reference sequence). This CDR3 has 16 residues. Trimming took 1 base from V and 3 from J, leaving 12 bases between them. CDR3 DNA: TGTGCCAGCAGCTTAGTGCAGGGTCTATCTAATGAAAAACTGTTTTTT. This encodes CASSLVQGLSNEKLFF.

The V gene is TRBV18, the J gene TRBJ1-2; TRBD1 aligns across 10 bases. V lost 4 bases, J lost 3 bases, and 8 bases stayed unmatched. In germline, CDR1 is KGHSH, CDR2 LQKENI. The CDR3 is made up of 16 amino acids. CDR3 in amino acids: CASSHDRGRDDYGYTF. The CDR3 coding sequence is TGTGCCAGCTCACACGACAGGGGGCGCGATGACTATGGCTACACCTTC.

V usage is TRBV11-2 and J usage is TRBJ2-7; 7 bases align to TRBD1. The CDR3 loop spans 15 amino acids. The V and J ends lost 0 bases and 3 bases, in that order; junction bases with no gene match: 5. The germline CDR1 and CDR2 sequences are SGHAT and FQNNGV. The CDR3 sequence: CASSLESGGDYEQYF. The CDR3 DNA sequence: TGTGCCAGCAGCTTAGAGTCAGGGGGTGACTACGAGCAGTACTTC.

The sample holds one count of this clone. The chain couples TRBV6-5 to TRBJ2-3; D gene uncertain. V was pared by 2 bases and J by 4 bases, with 4 bases between. The CDR3 has 12 amino acids. Germline values: CDR1 MNHEY, CDR2 SVGAGI. CDR3 sequence: CASSYLPDTQYF. CDR3 coding DNA: TGTGCCAGCAGTTACCTCCCAGATACGCAGTATTTT.

In this sample, this clone turned up once. The rearrangement links TRBV7-9 to TRBJ2-3; TRBD1 agrees at 8 bases. CDR1 is SEHNR and CDR2 is FQNEAQ in the germline V gene (reference sequence). With 5 bases clipped from V and 4 bases from J, the junction kept 17 bases outside the gene matches. The CDR3 contains 18 residues. The CDR3 DNA reads as TGTGCCAGCAGCGAGGGGTCTTCGGCACAGGGGGTCGCAGATACGCAGTATTTT. Translated, it gives CASSEGSSAQGVADTQYF.

This chain joins TRBV12-3 or TRBV12-4 and TRBJ2-3; no definite D call. With 8 bases removed from V and 0 bases from J, the gap between germline ends came to 9 bases. The CDR3 consists of 13 residues. CDR3 region: CASRLGSTDTQYF. The CDR3 DNA reads as TGTGCCAGCCGACTCGGGAGCACAGATACGCAGTATTTT.

The V call is TRBV24-1, the J call TRBJ1-3; D ambiguous. From germline, CDR1 is KGHDR and CDR2 SFDVKD. V was cut by 6 bases and J by 0 bases, with 8 bases left in between. The length of the CDR3 is 14 residues. The CDR3 protein is CATSSGFSGNTIYF. As DNA, the CDR3 is TGTGCCACCAGTAGCGGCTTCTCTGGAAACACCATATATTTT.